These 18 T cell receptor beta chains originate from one sample sequenced in a study of T cell clonality in common variable immunodeficiency. The repertoire was sequenced with immunoSEQ multiplex PCR; TCRdb's copy has only in-frame clones and lacks some. The sample was found to contain 35,000 to 55,000 clones, and every one recurs. Source material: peripheral blood mononuclear cells. These receptors came from a person aged 18-70 years in good health.

This clone has at least ten counts. The CDR3 goes on 3 residues after the read ends, and that part is filled in from the germline J gene. The rearrangement uses TRBV20-1 and TRBJ2-3, with 7 bases identical to TRBD2. The CDR3 spans 15 residues. CDR1 is DFQATT and CDR2 is SNEGSKA in the germline V gene (reference sequence). V lost 3 bases to trimming and J lost 2 bases; unmatched junction nucleotides: 8. The CDR3 spells CSASMLAEITDTQYF. Incomplete CDR3 DNA: TGCAGTGCTAGTATGCTAGCGGAGATCACAGATACG.

Ten or more counts support this clone. The observed sequence ends 3 residues before the CDR3 terminus, with the missing tail filled in from the germline J gene. This chain joins TRBV20-1 and TRBJ1-1; 10 positions agree with TRBD1. The V gene's germline CDR1 is DFQATT and CDR2 SNEGSKA (reference sequence). This CDR3 comprises 13 residues. CDR3 DNA, as far as it was read: TGCAGTGCTAGATCCGGGACAGGGGCGTCC. Translating gives CSARSGTGAS. From start to end, the CDR3 is CSARSGTGASAFF.

Many counts were recorded for this clone. The sequenced fragment ends 3 residues before the CDR3 boundary, so the rest is inferred from the germline J gene. The V call is TRBV14, the J call TRBJ2-3; TRBD2 aligns across 8 bases. In germline, CDR1 is SGHDN, CDR2 FVKESK. The CDR3 extends over 18 amino acids. V lost 1 base to trimming and J lost 3 bases; unmatched junction nucleotides: 12. The CDR3 sequence: CASSQGVSGSGETDTQYF. The DNA read from the CDR3 is TGTGCCAGCAGCCAAGGGGTATCCGGTAGCGGGGAGACAGATACG.

This clone was seen many times. The read finishes 3 residues shy of the CDR3 end, and the germline J gene is used to complete it. The chain combines TRBV11-3 with TRBJ1-1; D call uncertain. The CDR3 sequence is 13 residues long. Germline loops: CDR1 SGHNT, CDR2 YENEEA. V shed 2 bases and J shed 1 base, with 5 bases lying between them. CDR3 loop: CASSLQENTEAFF. Incomplete CDR3 DNA: TGTGCCAGCAGCTTACAGGAGAACACTGAA. The whole variable domain, remainder taken from reference TRBV11-3 and TRBJ1-1, is EAGVVQSPRYKIIEKKQPVAFWCNPISGHNTLYWYLQNLGQGPELLIRYENEEAVDDSQLPKDRFSAERLKGVDSTLKIQPAELGDSAVYLCASSLQENTEAFFGQGTRLTVV.

This clone was counted at least ten times. The CDR3 reads CASSQDFGTGGYGYTF. The part of the CDR3 DNA that was read is TGTGCCAGCAGCCAAGATTTCGGGACAGGGGGTTATGGC. This chain joins TRBV3-1 (or the pseudogene TRBV3-2) and TRBJ1-2; 11 nucleotides align to TRBD1. The missing CDR3 end, 3 residues past where the read stops, is filled in from the germline J gene. CDR1 is LGHDT and CDR2 is YNNKEL in the germline V gene (reference sequence). The CDR3 contains 16 residues. The V and J ends lost 0 bases and 5 bases, in that order; junction bases with no gene match: 5.

The sample holds many counts of this clone. The sequenced part of the CDR3 DNA is TGCGCCAGCAGCCCGCTAATCCCAGGGTCCTATGGC. Residues: CASSPLIPGSYG. The full CDR3 protein reads CASSPLIPGSYGYTF. The V call is TRBV5-1, the J call TRBJ1-2; TRBD1 is a possible D gene (5 bases). The CDR3 extends 3 residues past the end of the read, so its final part is completed from the germline J gene. Trimming left V 4 bases short and J 4 bases short, with 17 bases between. CDR3 length: 15 residues. Germline CDR1 SGHRS, CDR2 YFSETQ.

This clone was counted ten times or more. From the germline J gene comes the end of the CDR3, since the read stops 3 residues before it. V and J are TRBV20-1 and TRBJ1-1; 7 bases are a match to TRBD1. Per the germline V gene, CDR1 is DFQATT and CDR2 is SNEGSKA (reference sequence). After removal of 5 bases from V and 3 bases from J, the junction contained 6 bases not matched to a gene. This CDR3 region has 13 residues. The sequenced CDR3 bases are TGCAGTGCTGCGGGACAGAGGTACACTGAA. It encodes CSAAGQRYTE. The full CDR3 is CSAAGQRYTEAFF.

This clone has at least ten counts. The CDR3 end falls 3 residues outside the read, so it is completed with the germline J gene. This chain joins TRBV7-3 and TRBJ2-5, with D tentatively TRBD2 (7 bases). The germline V and J ends were trimmed by 3 bases and 4 bases, with 18 bases remaining between them. Germline-derived CDR1 and CDR2 are SGHTA and FQGTGA. The CDR3 runs to 16 residues. The CDR3 reads CASSLGRGGGGETQYF. Partial CDR3 DNA: TGTGCCAGCAGCTTGGGTCGAGGAGGGGGGGGAGAGACC.

This clone was seen repeatedly, ten times or more. The CDR3 end is not reached by the read, which stops 3 residues before it; the germline J gene fills it in. The chain links TRBV29-1 to TRBJ1-2, with TRBD1 identical over 8 bases. V shed 5 bases, J shed 1 base, and the junction held 3 bases outside the gene matches. Looked up from germline, CDR1 is SQVTM and CDR2 is ANQGSEA. There are 13 residues in the CDR3. CDR3 DNA, as far as it was read: TGCAGCGTTAGGACAGGGAATAACTATGGC. It specifies CSVRTGNNYG. The whole CDR3 region reads CSVRTGNNYGYTF. Drawing the rest from reference TRBV29-1 and TRBJ1-2, the complete variable domain is SAVISQKPSRDICQRGTSLTIQCQVDSQVTMMFWYRQQPGQSLTLIATANQGSEATYESGFVIDKFPISRPNLTFSTLTVSNMSPEDSSIYLCSVRTGNNYGYTFGSGTRLTVV.

This clone was seen many times. The read gets to within 3 residues of the CDR3 end, and the germline J gene fills in the rest. The V and J genes are TRBV15 and TRBJ1-4; TRBD1 aligns across 8 bases. V lost 6 bases, J lost 0 bases, and 3 bases stayed unmatched. The germline CDR1 and CDR2 sequences are LNHNV and YYDKDF (reference sequence). There are 15 residues in the CDR3. CDR3: CATRQGEATNEKLFF. CDR3 DNA, as far as it was read: TGTGCCACCAGACAGGGGGAGGCAACTAATGAAAAA.

This clone was found many times. The CDR3 goes on 3 residues after the read ends, and that part is filled in from the germline J gene. The chain couples TRBV2 to TRBJ1-2; no firm D call. The CDR3 sequence is 15 residues long. Trimming left V 4 bases short and J 5 bases short, with 17 bases between. The germline CDR1 and CDR2 sequences are SNHLY and FYNNEI. The chain's CDR3 is CASSVLGAGFYGYTF. The DNA read from the CDR3 is TGTGCCAGCAGTGTCTTGGGAGCGGGGTTTTATGGC. Filled out from reference TRBV2 and TRBJ1-2, the complete variable domain reads EPEVTQTPSHQVTQMGQEVILRCVPISNHLYFYWYRQILGQKVEFLVSFYNNEISEKSEIFDDQFSVERPDGSNFTLKIRSTKLEDSAMYFCASSVLGAGFYGYTFGSGTRLTVV.

This clone came up many times. The sequence runs out 3 residues before the end of the CDR3; the remainder is reconstructed from the germline J gene. V is TRBV19 and J is TRBJ1-5, with 7 bases that match TRBD1. The CDR3 loop spans 20 amino acids. Trimming at V came to 5 bases and at J to 1 base, leaving 20 bases not matched to a gene. Germline loops: CDR1 LNHDA, CDR2 SQIVND (reference sequence). CDR3: CASSGLGDRIDVRSNQPQHF. The sequenced part of the CDR3 DNA is TGTGCCAGTAGTGGCCTCGGGGACAGAATCGATGTGCGGAGCAATCAGCCC.

A few counts support this clone. Read data end 3 residues before the CDR3 end; the end is taken from the germline J gene. The rearrangement links TRBV11-3 to TRBJ2-2, with D tentatively TRBD2 (6 bases). The germline V gene encodes CDR1 SGHNT and CDR2 YENEEA. This CDR3 is 14 amino acids long. The V gene lost 4 bases and the J gene lost 1 base, with 7 bases spanning the gap. Incomplete CDR3 DNA: TGTGCCAGCAGCTGGGACTGGAACACCGGGGAG. Its protein is CASSWDWNTGE. The full CDR3 sequence reads CASSWDWNTGELFF.

This clone was seen a handful of times. The read is 3 residues too short to cover the CDR3 end, so that end is filled in from the germline J gene. This chain uses TRBV18 with TRBJ2-2; TRBD2 matches 13 bases. The CDR3 totals 16 residues. Germline CDR1 and CDR2: KGHSH and LQKENI. V shed 6 bases and J 5 bases; nucleotides not matched to a gene: 6. The CDR3 bases that were read are TGTGCCAGCTCCACCGGGACTAGCGGGACGACCGGGGAG. Protein product: CASSTGTSGTTGE. The CDR3, in full, reads CASSTGTSGTTGELFF.

This clone has ten or more counts. The read ends 3 residues shy of where the CDR3 ends; the end is completed using the germline J gene. The chain uses TRBV14 and TRBJ2-1; D uncertain. The CDR3 consists of 15 residues. CDR1 and CDR2 (germline): SGHDN, FVKESK. Trimming pared 1 base from V and 3 bases from J, leaving 10 bases between. Partial CDR3 DNA: TGTGCCAGCAGCCAAGGGCTAGTTGGCTACAATGAG. Its translation is CASSQGLVGYNE. The whole CDR3 is CASSQGLVGYNEQFF.

This clone was seen ten or more times. The read terminates 3 residues before the CDR3 end, so the remaining end is supplied by the germline J gene. The chain couples TRBV5-6 to TRBJ2-4; 11 bases agree with TRBD1. The CDR3 runs 14 residues. After removal of 4 bases from V and 6 bases from J, the junction contained 3 bases not matched to a gene. Germline V gene sequence: CDR1 SGHDT, CDR2 YYEEEE. CDR3 DNA (partial): TGTGCCAGCAGCGCCGGGACAGGGGGAAACATT. Its protein is CASSAGTGGNI. The whole CDR3 region reads CASSAGTGGNIQYF.

This clone showed up many times. The read ends 3 residues shy of where the CDR3 ends; the end is completed using the germline J gene. The rearrangement uses TRBV18 and TRBJ2-4; TRBD1 agrees at 10 bases. The CDR3 is 15 residues long. The germline V gene has CDR1 KGHSH and CDR2 LQKENI. The J segment lost 4 bases and the V segment lost 3 bases, leaving 3 bases of the junction unmatched. CDR3 DNA (partial): TGTGCCAGCTCACCGGGACAGGGGTCGAAAAACATT. Translation: CASSPGQGSKNI. The full CDR3 is CASSPGQGSKNIQYF.

This clone has a count of ten or more. With the read ending 3 residues before the CDR3 end, the germline J gene is used to fill in that end. The genes are TRBV28 and TRBJ2-2; D might be TRBD1 (5 bases). Germline V gene data show CDR1 as MDHEN and CDR2 as SYDVKM. The CDR3 has 18 residues. V was shortened by 5 bases and J by 4 bases, with 23 bases between the two germline ends. CDR3 region: CASSPAERDSGPTGELFF. Partial CDR3 DNA: TGTGCCAGCAGTCCCGCCGAAAGAGACAGTGGGCCCACCGGGGAG.